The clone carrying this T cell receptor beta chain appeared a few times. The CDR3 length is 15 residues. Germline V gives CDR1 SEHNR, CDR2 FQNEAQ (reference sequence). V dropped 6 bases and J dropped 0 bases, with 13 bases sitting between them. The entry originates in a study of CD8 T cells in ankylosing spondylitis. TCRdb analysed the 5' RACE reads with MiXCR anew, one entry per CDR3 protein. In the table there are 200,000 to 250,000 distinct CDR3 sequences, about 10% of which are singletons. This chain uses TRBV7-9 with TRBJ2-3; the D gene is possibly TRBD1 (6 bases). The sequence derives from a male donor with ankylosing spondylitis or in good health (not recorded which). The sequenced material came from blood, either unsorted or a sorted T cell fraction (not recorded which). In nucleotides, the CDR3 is TGTGCCAGCAGACGAACCAGGGGAAGCACAGATACGCAGTATTTT. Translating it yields CASRRTRGSTDTQYF.